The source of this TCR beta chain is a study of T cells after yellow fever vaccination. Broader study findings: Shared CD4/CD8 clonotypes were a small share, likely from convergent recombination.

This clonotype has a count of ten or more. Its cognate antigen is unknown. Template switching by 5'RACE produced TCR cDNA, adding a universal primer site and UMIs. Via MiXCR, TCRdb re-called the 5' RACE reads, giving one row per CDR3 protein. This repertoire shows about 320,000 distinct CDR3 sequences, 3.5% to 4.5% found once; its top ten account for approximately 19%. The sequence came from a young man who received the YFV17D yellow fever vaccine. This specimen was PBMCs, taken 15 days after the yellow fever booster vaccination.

In nucleotides, the CDR3 is TGTGCCAGCAGCGCTCAGGGGGCGGGAACTGAAGCTTTCTTT. Its protein is CASSAQGAGTEAFF. The rearrangement uses TRBV7-3 and TRBJ1-1, with 8 bases fitting TRBD1. The CDR3 has 14 amino acids. Trimming at V came to 5 bases and at J to 5 bases, leaving 7 bases not matched to a gene. CDR1 is SGHTA and CDR2 is FQGTGA in the germline V gene.